This T cell receptor (beta chain) was captured by sequencing in a study of T cells in Graves' hyperthyroidism and ophthalmopathy. Study-wide findings and caveats: Also found in blood were most expanded thyroid clonotypes above 0.001. Ophthalmopathy and stable hyperthyroidism were separated by a 13 V-J model.

CDR3 size: 18 residues. The germline V gene encodes CDR1 SSHAT and CDR2 FNYEAQ (reference sequence). The CDR3 regions of TCR beta were amplified from RNA transcripts. During a first-round RT-PCR of the TCR CDR3, the HTBI primer set was used. TCRdb re-called the multiplex PCR reads through MiXCR, storing one row per CDR3 protein. The sample contains hundreds of thousands of distinct CDR3 sequences, over 12% of which appear only once. Remarks on this clonotype: Its specificity is not known. Its ends do not fully match the called genes, so a read error is possible.

The J gene is TRBJ2-5, the V gene TRBV7-7; TRBD1 aligns across 7 bases. The TCR sequence derives from a man younger than 35 with Graves' ophthalmopathy. The source material was blood. The CDR3 coding sequence is TGTGCTAGCAGCTTAGTGGTCCCGGACAGGCCCAGAGGGGAGACCCAGTACTTC. As protein: CASSLVVPDRPRGETQYF.